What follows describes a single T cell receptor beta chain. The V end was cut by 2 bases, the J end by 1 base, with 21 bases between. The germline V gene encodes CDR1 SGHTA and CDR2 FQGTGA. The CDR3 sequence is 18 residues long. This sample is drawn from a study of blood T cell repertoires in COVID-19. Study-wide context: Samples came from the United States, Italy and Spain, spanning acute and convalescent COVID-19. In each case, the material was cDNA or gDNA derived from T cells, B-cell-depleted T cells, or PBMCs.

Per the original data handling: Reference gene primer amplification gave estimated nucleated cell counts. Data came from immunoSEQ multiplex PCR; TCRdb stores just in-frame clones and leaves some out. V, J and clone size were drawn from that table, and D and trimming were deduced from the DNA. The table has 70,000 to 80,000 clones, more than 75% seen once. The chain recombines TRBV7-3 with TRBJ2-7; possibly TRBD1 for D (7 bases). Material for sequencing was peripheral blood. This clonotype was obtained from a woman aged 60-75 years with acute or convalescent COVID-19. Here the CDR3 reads CASSLVPQRRGESYEQYF. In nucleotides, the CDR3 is TGTGCCAGCAGCTTAGTCCCTCAGCGCAGGGGGGAGTCCTACGAGCAGTACTTC.